This T cell receptor (beta chain) was observed in a study of blood T cell repertoires in COVID-19. Study information: Researchers got acute and convalescent COVID-19 samples from the United States, Italy and Spain. Sources were T cells, B-cell-depleted T cells, or PBMCs; the material itself was cDNA or gDNA.

The V gene end was trimmed by 8 bases and the J gene end by 1 base; junction bases not matched to a gene: 5. Germline CDR1 is MDHEN and CDR2 is SYDVKM. This CDR3 spans 14 amino acids. Authors' analysis steps: Amplifying reference gene primers gave estimates of nucleated cell counts. Only in-frame clones appear in the TCRdb table, and some are missing; sequencing was by immunoSEQ multiplex PCR. V, J and clone size reflect that table, while D and trimming were determined from the DNA. The sample yields around 95,000 clones, about 80% seen once. This TCR was sampled from a woman aged 70 to 79 with acute or convalescent COVID-19. This chain links TRBV28 with TRBJ2-3, with 8 bases aligning to TRBD2. Sequencing input: peripheral blood. The CDR3 is CASRGGPGTDTQYF. DNA for the CDR3: TGTGCCAGCCGGGGGGGGCCAGGCACAGATACGCAGTATTTT.